A selection of T cell receptor beta chains follows, all from one sample in a study of vaccination and CD4 T cells after COVID-19. TCRdb redid the calling of the PCR reads with MiXCR, one entry per CDR3 protein. The data hold around 4,200 distinct CDR3 sequences, with 70% to 80% observed a single time. Antigens of these TCRs are unknown. Input material: CD4+ T cells from blood, cultured in vitro. Source of these receptors: a human donor who had recovered from COVID-19. Both conserved end residues are part of each CDR3. A D gene is named only where the DNA matches it firmly. Where a row states a size, it is once, few, many or the class of an expanded clone; other rows omit it.

clone_size: .
j_call: TRBJ2-7
cdr3_length: 15
v_call: TRBV6-1
d_call: .
cdr3_nt: TGTGCCAGCAGTAAAAGGGGATCCCCAAACTACGAGCAGTACTTC
cdr3_aa: CASSKRGSPNYEQYF

clone_size: .
j_call: TRBJ1-6
cdr3_length: 13
v_call: TRBV12-3/TRBV12-4
d_call: .
cdr3_nt: TGTGCCAGCAACCAAGGGGATAATTCACCCCTCCACTTT
cdr3_aa: CASNQGDNSPLHF

clone_size: few
j_call: TRBJ1-2
cdr3_length: 13
v_call: TRBV30
d_call: .
cdr3_nt: TGTGCCTGGAGCACAGGGACAAACTATGGCTACACCTTC
cdr3_aa: CAWSTGTNYGYTF

clone_size: .
j_call: TRBJ2-3
cdr3_length: 14
v_call: TRBV20-1
d_call: TRBD2
cdr3_nt: TGCAGTGCCCACGGGACTAGCGGGTTGGATACGCAGTATTTT
cdr3_aa: CSAHGTSGLDTQYF

clone_size: .
j_call: TRBJ1-5
cdr3_length: 15
v_call: TRBV19
d_call: .
cdr3_nt: TGTGCCAGTAGTATTGGCGGATTAAGCAATCAGCCCCAGCATTTT
cdr3_aa: CASSIGGLSNQPQHF

clone_size: .
j_call: TRBJ1-3
cdr3_length: 14
v_call: TRBV6-1
d_call: .
cdr3_nt: TGTGCCAGCAACTCCGGGGGAACTGGAAACACCATATATTTT
cdr3_aa: CASNSGGTGNTIYF

clone_size: .
j_call: TRBJ2-3
cdr3_length: 13
v_call: TRBV24-1
d_call: .
cdr3_nt: TGTGCCACCAGTGATTTGTTCAGAGATACGCAGTATTTT
cdr3_aa: CATSDLFRDTQYF

clone_size: hyperexpanded
j_call: TRBJ2-2
cdr3_length: 13
v_call: TRBV7-2
d_call: .
cdr3_nt: TGTGCCAGCAGCTCCATGAACACCGGGGAGCTGTTTTTT
cdr3_aa: CASSSMNTGELFF

clone_size: .
j_call: TRBJ2-5
cdr3_length: 14
v_call: TRBV6-4
d_call: TRBD1
cdr3_nt: TGTGCCAGCAAACCGGACAGGGTAGGAGAGACCCAGTATTTC
cdr3_aa: CASKPDRVGETQYF

clone_size: .
j_call: TRBJ1-2
cdr3_length: 13
v_call: TRBV25-1
d_call: .
cdr3_nt: TGTGCCAGCAGTGAATCGCTGACCTATGGCTACACCTTC
cdr3_aa: CASSESLTYGYTF

clone_size: .
j_call: TRBJ2-5
cdr3_length: 14
v_call: TRBV10-1
d_call: .
cdr3_nt: TGCGCCAGCAGTGATGCGGGGCGCGGGGAGACCCAGTACTTC
cdr3_aa: CASSDAGRGETQYF

clone_size: .
j_call: TRBJ2-1
cdr3_length: 17
v_call: TRBV21-1
d_call: .
cdr3_nt: TGTGCCAGCAGCAAATGGGAGGGGAGGGAGTCCTACAATGAGCAGTTCTTC
cdr3_aa: CASSKWEGRESYNEQFF

clone_size: .
j_call: TRBJ2-5
cdr3_length: 12
v_call: TRBV19
d_call: TRBD1
cdr3_nt: TGTGCCAGTAGGTCAGGGGGTGAGACCCAGTACTTC
cdr3_aa: CASRSGGETQYF

clone_size: .
j_call: TRBJ1-1
cdr3_length: 15
v_call: TRBV20-1
d_call: TRBD1
cdr3_nt: TGCAGTGCTCGAACCGGGACAGGGGGCGGGAGACCAGCTTTCTTT
cdr3_aa: CSARTGTGGGRPAFF

clone_size: .
j_call: TRBJ1-1
cdr3_length: 15
v_call: TRBV2
d_call: .
cdr3_nt: TGTGCCAGCAGTGCTCCCAGGGACTTGACTTGGGAAGCTTTCTTT
cdr3_aa: CASSAPRDLTWEAFF

clone_size: .
j_call: TRBJ2-7
cdr3_length: 15
v_call: TRBV24-1
d_call: TRBD1
cdr3_nt: TGTGCCACCAGTGATCCCGGGACAGGGAACTACGAGCAGTACTTC
cdr3_aa: CATSDPGTGNYEQYF

clone_size: .
j_call: TRBJ2-3
cdr3_length: 14
v_call: TRBV10-1
d_call: .
cdr3_nt: TGCGCCAGCTCACAAGGGGGGCCCACAGATACGCAGTATTTT
cdr3_aa: CASSQGGPTDTQYF

clone_size: .
j_call: TRBJ1-2
cdr3_length: 16
v_call: TRBV6-4
d_call: TRBD1
cdr3_nt: TGTGCCAGCAGTGACGGGGCAAGGGGGCCGGAGTATGGCTACACCTTC
cdr3_aa: CASSDGARGPEYGYTF

clone_size: .
j_call: TRBJ2-7
cdr3_length: 13
v_call: TRBV11-2
d_call: TRBD1
cdr3_nt: TGTGCCAGCAGCAGCGACAGGACAGGCGAGCAGTACTTC
cdr3_aa: CASSSDRTGEQYF

clone_size: once
j_call: TRBJ1-1
cdr3_length: 12
v_call: TRBV11-1
d_call: .
cdr3_nt: TGTGCCTGCAGCACTACGGCCGTTGAAGCTTTCTTT
cdr3_aa: CACSTTAVEAFF

clone_size: .
j_call: TRBJ2-2
cdr3_length: 12
v_call: TRBV7-9
d_call: .
cdr3_nt: TGTGCCAGCAGTCAGGGGCGCGGGGAGCTGTTTTTT
cdr3_aa: CASSQGRGELFF

clone_size: .
j_call: TRBJ2-7
cdr3_length: 15
v_call: TRBV6-5
d_call: TRBD2
cdr3_nt: TGTGCCAGCAGTTCGCTAGCGGGGGGACCCTACGAGCAGTACTTC
cdr3_aa: CASSSLAGGPYEQYF

clone_size: .
j_call: TRBJ2-1
cdr3_length: 15
v_call: TRBV7-9
d_call: .
cdr3_nt: TGTGCCAGCACCGGGTTCGCGGTAAGCAGGAATGAGCAGTTCTTC
cdr3_aa: CASTGFAVSRNEQFF

clone_size: .
j_call: TRBJ1-5
cdr3_length: 13
v_call: TRBV6-1
d_call: .
cdr3_nt: TGTGCCAGCAGCGACAGCTATAATCAGCCCCAGCATTTT
cdr3_aa: CASSDSYNQPQHF

clone_size: .
j_call: TRBJ2-3
cdr3_length: 16
v_call: TRBV5-4
d_call: TRBD1
cdr3_nt: TGTGCCAGCAGTCCGAAAGACAGGGTGCCCACAGATACGCAGTATTTT
cdr3_aa: CASSPKDRVPTDTQYF

clone_size: .
j_call: TRBJ1-6
cdr3_length: 16
v_call: TRBV6-1
d_call: TRBD1
cdr3_nt: TGTGCCAGCAGTACTCCGCAGGGGGTGGGTAATTCACCCCTCCACTTT
cdr3_aa: CASSTPQGVGNSPLHF

clone_size: .
j_call: TRBJ1-2
cdr3_length: 15
v_call: TRBV30
d_call: .
cdr3_nt: TGTGCCTGGAGTGTACCGACCCTACTCTCCTATGGCTACACCTTC
cdr3_aa: CAWSVPTLLSYGYTF

clone_size: few
j_call: TRBJ2-2
cdr3_length: 15
v_call: TRBV30
d_call: .
cdr3_nt: TGTGCCTGGAGTAAAGCAGGGAGGGGGACCGGGGAGCTGTTTTTT
cdr3_aa: CAWSKAGRGTGELFF

clone_size: few
j_call: TRBJ1-2
cdr3_length: 14
v_call: TRBV10-3
d_call: TRBD1
cdr3_nt: TGTGCCATCAGTTTGGGACAGGGGGACTATGGCTACACCTTC
cdr3_aa: CAISLGQGDYGYTF

clone_size: .
j_call: TRBJ1-1
cdr3_length: 15
v_call: TRBV12-3/TRBV12-4
d_call: TRBD1
cdr3_nt: TGTGCCAGCACCCTCACCTCGACAGGGACGACTGAAGCTTTCTTT
cdr3_aa: CASTLTSTGTTEAFF

clone_size: few
j_call: TRBJ1-2
cdr3_length: 14
v_call: TRBV6-1
d_call: .
cdr3_nt: TGTGCCAGCAGATCCCCAACAGCTAACTATGGCTACACCTTC
cdr3_aa: CASRSPTANYGYTF

clone_size: .
j_call: TRBJ1-6
cdr3_length: 15
v_call: TRBV12-3/TRBV12-4
d_call: TRBD1
cdr3_nt: TGTGCCAGCAGCCACCGGGACAGTGGGAATTCACCCCTCCACTTT
cdr3_aa: CASSHRDSGNSPLHF

clone_size: .
j_call: TRBJ1-1
cdr3_length: 13
v_call: TRBV28
d_call: .
cdr3_nt: TGTGCCAGCAGTAATTTCTTGAACACTGAAGCTTTCTTT
cdr3_aa: CASSNFLNTEAFF

clone_size: .
j_call: TRBJ2-3
cdr3_length: 17
v_call: TRBV7-2
d_call: TRBD1
cdr3_nt: TGTGCCAGCAGCTTCCTCGCGGACAGGGGGCGCACAGATACGCAGTATTTT
cdr3_aa: CASSFLADRGRTDTQYF

clone_size: few
j_call: TRBJ1-6
cdr3_length: 19
v_call: TRBV27
d_call: .
cdr3_nt: TGTGCCAGCAGTTTATCGGTTCGGCAGGGCCGTCCTTATAATTCACCCCTCCACTTT
cdr3_aa: CASSLSVRQGRPYNSPLHF

clone_size: once
j_call: TRBJ2-7
cdr3_length: 13
v_call: TRBV19
d_call: .
cdr3_nt: TGTGCCAGTAGTCCTGATATCATCTACGAGCAGTACTTC
cdr3_aa: CASSPDIIYEQYF

clone_size: medium-sized
j_call: TRBJ1-2
cdr3_length: 14
v_call: TRBV7-2
d_call: .
cdr3_nt: TGTGCCAGCAGCACGGACAGACGGAAAGGGGGCTACACCTTC
cdr3_aa: CASSTDRRKGGYTF

clone_size: .
j_call: TRBJ2-3
cdr3_length: 13
v_call: TRBV20-1
d_call: TRBD2
cdr3_nt: TGCAGTGCTAAGCGGGGGGGCGAAGATACGCAGTATTTT
cdr3_aa: CSAKRGGEDTQYF

clone_size: once
j_call: TRBJ1-6
cdr3_length: 15
v_call: TRBV10-3
d_call: .
cdr3_nt: TGTGCCATCAGTGTAGGAGCAGGGGATAATTCACCCCTCCACTTT
cdr3_aa: CAISVGAGDNSPLHF

clone_size: .
j_call: TRBJ1-1
cdr3_length: 12
v_call: TRBV28
d_call: .
cdr3_nt: TGTGCCAGCAGGCCCGGGTACACTGAAGCTTTCTTT
cdr3_aa: CASRPGYTEAFF

clone_size: .
j_call: TRBJ1-4
cdr3_length: 15
v_call: TRBV7-2
d_call: TRBD1
cdr3_nt: TGTGCCAGCAGCTTCGCCGGGACAGGGGTTGGAAAACTGTTTTTT
cdr3_aa: CASSFAGTGVGKLFF

clone_size: once
j_call: TRBJ2-7
cdr3_length: 14
v_call: TRBV19
d_call: .
cdr3_nt: TGTGCCAGTAGTATCCGTGGGGGGCTCTACGAGCAGTACTTC
cdr3_aa: CASSIRGGLYEQYF

clone_size: .
j_call: TRBJ1-6
cdr3_length: 15
v_call: TRBV12-5
d_call: TRBD1
cdr3_nt: TGTGCTAGTGCCCTAACACAGGGGCATTATTCACCCCTCCACTTT
cdr3_aa: CASALTQGHYSPLHF

clone_size: .
j_call: TRBJ2-3
cdr3_length: 12
v_call: TRBV7-9
d_call: TRBD1
cdr3_nt: TGTGCCAGCAATTCAGGGGGAGATACGCAGTATTTT
cdr3_aa: CASNSGGDTQYF

clone_size: .
j_call: TRBJ1-2
cdr3_length: 13
v_call: TRBV27
d_call: .
cdr3_nt: TGTGCCAGCAGTTTATATATTAACTATGGCTACACCTTC
cdr3_aa: CASSLYINYGYTF

clone_size: large
j_call: TRBJ2-5
cdr3_length: 19
v_call: TRBV19
d_call: .
cdr3_nt: TGTGCCAGTAGTACCAACCTCCCTAGGCAGGGCGTCGGCCAAGAGACCCAGTACTTC
cdr3_aa: CASSTNLPRQGVGQETQYF

clone_size: .
j_call: TRBJ1-2
cdr3_length: 14
v_call: TRBV28
d_call: TRBD1
cdr3_nt: TGTGCCAGCAACTTGGGGACAGGTTACTATGGCTACACCTTC
cdr3_aa: CASNLGTGYYGYTF

clone_size: .
j_call: TRBJ1-1
cdr3_length: 15
v_call: TRBV4-1
d_call: TRBD1
cdr3_nt: TGCGCCAGCAGCCAAGCGGACAGGGGGAGCACTGAAGCTTTCTTT
cdr3_aa: CASSQADRGSTEAFF

clone_size: once
j_call: TRBJ1-5
cdr3_length: 19
v_call: TRBV7-9
d_call: .
cdr3_nt: TGTGCCAGCAGCTTGGAGGTCCGGACGATATACTATAGCAATCAGCCCCAGCATTTT
cdr3_aa: CASSLEVRTIYYSNQPQHF

clone_size: .
j_call: TRBJ1-3
cdr3_length: 15
v_call: TRBV12-3/TRBV12-4
d_call: .
cdr3_nt: TGTGCCAGCAGTTTGGGGGGGAAGGCTGGAAACACCATGTATTTT
cdr3_aa: CASSLGGKAGNTMYF

clone_size: .
j_call: TRBJ1-1
cdr3_length: 16
v_call: TRBV12-3/TRBV12-4
d_call: .
cdr3_nt: TGTGCCAGCAGTTTAGCGAGTGGGGCTCCTCGGTCTGAAGCTTTCTTT
cdr3_aa: CASSLASGAPRSEAFF

clone_size: .
j_call: TRBJ2-7
cdr3_length: 14
v_call: TRBV2
d_call: .
cdr3_nt: TGTGCTTTCCGAATCGGACAATTTTCCTACGAGCAGTACTTC
cdr3_aa: CAFRIGQFSYEQYF

clone_size: once
j_call: TRBJ1-6
cdr3_length: 13
v_call: TRBV6-1
d_call: TRBD1
cdr3_nt: TGTGCCAGTAACAGGGGGCTCGGGTCACCCCTCCACTTT
cdr3_aa: CASNRGLGSPLHF

clone_size: .
j_call: TRBJ1-2
cdr3_length: 15
v_call: TRBV10-1
d_call: .
cdr3_nt: TGCGCCAGCAGTGAGTCGCGGTCTTACAGTGATGGCTACACCTTC
cdr3_aa: CASSESRSYSDGYTF